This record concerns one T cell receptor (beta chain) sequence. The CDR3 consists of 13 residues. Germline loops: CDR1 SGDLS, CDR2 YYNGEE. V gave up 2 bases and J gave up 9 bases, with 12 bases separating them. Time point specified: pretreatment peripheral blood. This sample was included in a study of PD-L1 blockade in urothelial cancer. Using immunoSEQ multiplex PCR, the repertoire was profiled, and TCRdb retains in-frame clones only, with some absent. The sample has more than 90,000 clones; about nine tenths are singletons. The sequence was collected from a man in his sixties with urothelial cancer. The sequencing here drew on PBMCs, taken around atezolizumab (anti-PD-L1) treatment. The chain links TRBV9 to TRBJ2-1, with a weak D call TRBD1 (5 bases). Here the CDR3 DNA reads TGTGCCAGCAGCGTCCGTCAGGGTTTTGAGCAGTTCTTC. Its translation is CASSVRQGFEQFF.